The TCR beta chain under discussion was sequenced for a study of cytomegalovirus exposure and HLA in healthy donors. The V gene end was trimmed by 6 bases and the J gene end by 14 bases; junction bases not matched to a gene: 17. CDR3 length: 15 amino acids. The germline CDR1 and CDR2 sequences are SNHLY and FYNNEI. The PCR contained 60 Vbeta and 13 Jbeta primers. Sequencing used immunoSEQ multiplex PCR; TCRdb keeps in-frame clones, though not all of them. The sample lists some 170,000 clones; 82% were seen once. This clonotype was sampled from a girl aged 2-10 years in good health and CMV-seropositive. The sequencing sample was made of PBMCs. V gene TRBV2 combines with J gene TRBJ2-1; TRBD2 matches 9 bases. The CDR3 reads CASRGGDSLGTSKFF. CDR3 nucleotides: TGTGCCAGCAGAGGTGGGGACAGTCTGGGGACTAGCAAGTTCTTC.